This T cell receptor (beta chain) was profiled in a study of cytomegalovirus exposure and HLA in healthy donors. In the case of this clone: Its specificity is not known.

Study results and caveats: Three chains linked to CMV were shown in vitro to be specific for CMV antigens.

With 5 bases removed from V and 0 bases from J, the gap between germline ends came to 14 bases. The CDR3 extends over 15 amino acids. Germline V gene lookup returns CDR1 MNHEY and CDR2 SMNVEV (reference sequence). Some clones are missing from TCRdb's copy, which holds only in-frame ones; the method was immunoSEQ multiplex PCR. The data contain about 360,000 clones, 86% of them singletons. The sequenced material came from PBMCs. The sequence came from a woman aged 18-30 years in good health and CMV-seronegative. The V gene is TRBV27, the J gene TRBJ2-7; D may be TRBD2 (7 bases). CDR3 sequence: CASSLFRGASYEQYF. The CDR3 nucleotides are TGTGCCAGCAGTCTCTTCCGGGGGGCCTCCTACGAGCAGTACTTC.